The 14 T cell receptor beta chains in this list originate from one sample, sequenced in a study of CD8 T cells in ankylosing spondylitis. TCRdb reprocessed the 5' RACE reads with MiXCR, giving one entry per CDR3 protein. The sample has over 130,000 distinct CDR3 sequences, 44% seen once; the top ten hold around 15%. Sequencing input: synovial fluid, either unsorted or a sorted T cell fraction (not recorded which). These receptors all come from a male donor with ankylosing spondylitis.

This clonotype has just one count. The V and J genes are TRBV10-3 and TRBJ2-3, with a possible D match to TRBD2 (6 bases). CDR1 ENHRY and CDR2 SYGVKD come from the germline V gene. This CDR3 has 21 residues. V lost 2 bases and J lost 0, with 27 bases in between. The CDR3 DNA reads TGTGCCATCAGTGAGCCTTCGAAGAAACGGGAGTTGAAATCTAGCACAGATACGCAGTATTTT. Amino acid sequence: CAISEPSKKRELKSSTDTQYF.

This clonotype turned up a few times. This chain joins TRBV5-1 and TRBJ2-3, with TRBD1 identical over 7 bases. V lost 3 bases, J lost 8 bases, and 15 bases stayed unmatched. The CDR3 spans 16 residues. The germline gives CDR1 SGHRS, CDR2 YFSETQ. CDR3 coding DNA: TGCGCCAGCAGCTCGAGGGGGCGCGAGGACCCTATTACGCAGTATTTT. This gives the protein CASSSRGREDPITQYF.

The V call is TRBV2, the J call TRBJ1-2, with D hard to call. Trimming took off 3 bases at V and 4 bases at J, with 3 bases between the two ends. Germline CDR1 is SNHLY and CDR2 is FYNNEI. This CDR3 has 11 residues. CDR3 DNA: TGTGCCAGCAGTGAGTCCTATGGCTACACCTTC. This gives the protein CASSESYGYTF.

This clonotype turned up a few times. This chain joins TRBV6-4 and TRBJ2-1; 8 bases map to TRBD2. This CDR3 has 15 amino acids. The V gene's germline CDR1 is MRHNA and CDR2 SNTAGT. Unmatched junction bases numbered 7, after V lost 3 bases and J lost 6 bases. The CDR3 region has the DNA TGTGCCAGCAGTGATGCGAGCGGGGGTTTCAATGAGCAGTTCTTC. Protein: CASSDASGGFNEQFF.

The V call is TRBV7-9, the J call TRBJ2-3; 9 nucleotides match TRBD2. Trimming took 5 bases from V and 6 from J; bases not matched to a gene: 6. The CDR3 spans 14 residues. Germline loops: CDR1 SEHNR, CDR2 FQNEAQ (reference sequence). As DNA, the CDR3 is TGTGCCAGCAGCCCAGGGACTAGCTCGGATACGCAGTATTTT. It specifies CASSPGTSSDTQYF.

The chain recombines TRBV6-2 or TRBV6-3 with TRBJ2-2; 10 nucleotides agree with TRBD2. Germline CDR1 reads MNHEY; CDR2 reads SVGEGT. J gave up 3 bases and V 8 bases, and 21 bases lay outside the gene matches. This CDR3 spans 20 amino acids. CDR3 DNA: TGTGCCAGCTATGCCATTGTGGGGACCAAGCGGGGGGGCGACACCGGGGAGCTGTTTTTT. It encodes CASYAIVGTKRGGDTGELFF.

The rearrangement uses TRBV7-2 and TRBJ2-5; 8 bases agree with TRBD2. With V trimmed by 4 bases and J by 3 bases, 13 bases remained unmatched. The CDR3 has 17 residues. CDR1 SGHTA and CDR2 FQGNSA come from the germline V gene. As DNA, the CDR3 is TGTGCCAGCAGCTGGGCTTTGGCCGGGACTAGGAAAGAGACCCAGTACTTC. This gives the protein CASSWALAGTRKETQYF.

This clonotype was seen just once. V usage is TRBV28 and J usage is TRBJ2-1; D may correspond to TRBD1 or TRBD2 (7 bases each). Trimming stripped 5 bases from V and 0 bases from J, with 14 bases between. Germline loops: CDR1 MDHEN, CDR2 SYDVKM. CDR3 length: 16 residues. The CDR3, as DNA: TGTGCCAGCAGTCAATCCAGGGGGGGCTCCTACAATGAGCAGTTCTTC. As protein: CASSQSRGGSYNEQFF.

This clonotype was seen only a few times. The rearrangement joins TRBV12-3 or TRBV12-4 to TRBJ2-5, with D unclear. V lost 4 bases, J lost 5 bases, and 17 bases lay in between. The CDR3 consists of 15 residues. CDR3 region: CASSSRLPLSETQYF. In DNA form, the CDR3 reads TGTGCCAGCAGTTCCCGCCTACCTTTGAGTGAGACCCAGTACTTC.

The CDR3 bases are TGTGCCTGGAGTGGGTCTAGCGGTACCTACAATGAGCAGTTCTTC. Its translation is CAWSGSSGTYNEQFF. This rearrangement joins TRBV30 to TRBJ2-1, with 7 bases lining up with TRBD2. Looked up from germline, CDR1 is GTSNPN and CDR2 is SVGIG (reference sequence). V lost 1 base, J lost 2 bases, and 5 bases stayed unmatched. The CDR3 is 15 amino acids.

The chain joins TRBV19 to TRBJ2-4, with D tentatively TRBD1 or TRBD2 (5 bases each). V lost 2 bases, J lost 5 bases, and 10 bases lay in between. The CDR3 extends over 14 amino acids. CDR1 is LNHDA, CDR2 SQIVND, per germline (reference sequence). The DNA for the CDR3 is TGTGCCAGTAGTATAATTAGGGACCAAAACATTCAGTACTTC. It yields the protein CASSIIRDQNIQYF.

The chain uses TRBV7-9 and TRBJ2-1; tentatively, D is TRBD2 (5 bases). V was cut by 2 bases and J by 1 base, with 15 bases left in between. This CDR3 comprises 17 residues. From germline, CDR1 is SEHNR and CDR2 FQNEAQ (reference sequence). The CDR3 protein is CASSLLVGRGSYNEQFF. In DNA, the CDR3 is TGTGCCAGCAGCTTATTAGTTGGGAGAGGGTCCTACAATGAGCAGTTCTTC.

CDR3 bases: TGTGCCAGCAGCCAACCAATGACGAGAGCCTACGCCTATTCACCCCTCCACTTT. Amino acids: CASSQPMTRAYAYSPLHF. This chain links TRBV4-2 with TRBJ1-6; D gene ambiguous. The CDR3 sequence is 18 residues long. The V end lost 2 bases, the J end lost 8 bases, and 22 bases lay between the germline ends. Per germline, CDR1 LGHNA and CDR2 YNFKEQ.

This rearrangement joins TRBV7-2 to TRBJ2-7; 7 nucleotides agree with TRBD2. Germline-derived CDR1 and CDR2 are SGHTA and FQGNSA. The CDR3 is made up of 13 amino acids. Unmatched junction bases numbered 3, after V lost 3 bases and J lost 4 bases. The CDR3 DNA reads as TGTGCCAGCAGCTTTTTTAGCGGGTACGAGCAGTACTTC. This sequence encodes CASSFFSGYEQYF.